This T cell receptor beta chain stems from a study of technical replicates of blood from a few donors. Here immunoSEQ multiplex PCR was the method, and the copy in TCRdb shows in-frame clones only, minus some. The table has 10,000 to 15,000 clones, roughly 96% seen once. Germline V CDR1 and CDR2: SGHRS, YFSETQ. The CDR3 is 14 residues long. Trimming took off 0 bases at V and 6 bases at J, with 11 bases between the two ends. V is TRBV5-1 and J is TRBJ2-3; D unclear. The TCR comes from a human donor in good health. Sequencing used PBMCs. The CDR3 loop is CASSLGLTRDTQYF. Written as DNA, the CDR3 is TGCGCCAGCAGCTTGGGTTTAACTCGGGATACGCAGTATTTT.